The 9 T cell receptor beta chains listed next were all sequenced from one sample in a study of blood T cell repertoires in COVID-19. Libraries were prepared by immunoSEQ multiplex PCR; TCRdb keeps only in-frame clonotypes and omits some of them. The data contain approximately 52,000 clones, approximately 86% of them singletons. The sequenced sample consisted of peripheral blood. The source is a man in his 60s with acute or convalescent COVID-19.

The genes are TRBV19 and TRBJ2-2; TRBD1 matches at 11 bases. V shed 5 bases, J shed 6 bases, and the junction held 8 bases outside the gene matches. This CDR3 region has 16 residues. Germline assignment: CDR1 LNHDA and CDR2 SQIVND (reference sequence). The CDR3 DNA sequence: TGTGCCAGTAGTTCCCGGGGGACAGGGGGTTCCGGGGAGCTGTTTTTT. Amino acids: CASSSRGTGGSGELFF. Variable domain in full (rest from reference TRBV19 and TRBJ2-2): DGGITQSPKYLFRKEGQNVTLSCEQNLNHDAMYWYRQDPGQGLRLIYYSQIVNDFQKGDIAEGYSVSREKKESFPLTVTSAQKNPTAFYLCASSSRGTGGSGELFFGEGSRLTVL.

The chain joins TRBV7-2 to TRBJ2-7; D is perhaps TRBD1 (6 bases). The germline V gene has CDR1 SGHTA and CDR2 FQGNSA. This CDR3 has 15 residues. The V and J ends lost 1 base and 2 bases respectively, with 12 bases between them. The chain's CDR3 is CASSLDRTETYEQYF. The CDR3 bases are TGTGCCAGCAGCTTAGATCGGACAGAGACCTACGAGCAGTACTTC.

The chain has TRBV29-1 and TRBJ2-2; D perhaps matches TRBD1 (6 bases). V gave up 6 bases and J gave up 0 bases, with 14 bases separating them. The CDR3 sequence is 15 residues long. Germline loops: CDR1 SQVTM, CDR2 ANQGSEA. The DNA for the CDR3 is TGCAGCGTATCCCGACAGGCGGCGAACACCGGGGAGCTGTTTTTT. As protein: CSVSRQAANTGELFF.

V gene TRBV6-5 combines with J gene TRBJ1-4; TRBD1 matches 9 bases. The V gene end was trimmed by 6 bases and the J gene end by 8 bases; junction bases not matched to a gene: 7. The CDR3 extends over 14 amino acids. Germline V lookup: CDR1 MNHEY, CDR2 SVGAGI. CDR3 coding DNA: TGTGCCAGCAGACCGGGACAGGGAAACGAAAAACTGTTTTTT. Its protein product is CASRPGQGNEKLFF.

The rearrangement uses TRBV27 and TRBJ2-7, with TRBD1 matching 8 bases. The ends lost 3 bases at V and 4 bases at J; junction bases unmatched: 5. The length of the CDR3 is 14 residues. The germline V gene has CDR1 MNHEY and CDR2 SMNVEV (reference sequence). DNA of the CDR3: TGTGCCAGCAGTTTGACAGGGGAAGGGTACGAGCAGTACTTC. Amino acid sequence: CASSLTGEGYEQYF.

This sequence joins TRBV7-2 and TRBJ2-5; 8 bases map to TRBD2. J was trimmed by 5 bases and V by 5 bases; bases with no gene match: 7. Looked up from germline, CDR1 is SGHTA and CDR2 is FQGNSA. The CDR3 is 14 amino acids. As DNA, the CDR3 is TGTGCCAGCAGCCCGGGACTAGTGGGGGAGACCCAGTACTTC. Translation: CASSPGLVGETQYF. The entire variable domain, with the rest obtained from reference TRBV7-2 and TRBJ2-5, is as follows: GAGVSQSPSNKVTEKGKDVELRCDPISGHTALYWYRQSLGQGLEFLIYFQGNSAPDKSGLPSDRFSAERTGGSVSTLTIQRTQQEDSAVYLCASSPGLVGETQYFGPGTRLLVL.

The rearrangement uses TRBV27 and TRBJ2-3; D unresolved. The germline V gene has CDR1 MNHEY and CDR2 SMNVEV (reference sequence). This CDR3 is 15 amino acids long. V was clipped by 0 bases and J by 2 bases, with 9 bases between them. In DNA form, the CDR3 reads TGTGCCAGCAGTTTATCTACAGCCTACACAGATACGCAGTATTTT. Amino acid sequence: CASSLSTAYTDTQYF.

The V gene is TRBV12-3 or TRBV12-4, the J gene TRBJ1-4; D gene unclear. The CDR3 is 12 residues long. V was cut by 4 bases and J by 4 bases, with 4 bases left in between. This CDR3 is CASSSVNEKLFF. CDR3 nucleotide sequence: TGTGCCAGCAGTTCCGTTAATGAAAAACTGTTTTTT.

The chain recombines TRBV19 with TRBJ1-5, with D perhaps matching TRBD1 (5 bases). CDR3 length: 14 amino acids. The germline V gene encodes CDR1 LNHDA and CDR2 SQIVND (reference sequence). Trimming stripped 6 bases from V and 7 bases from J, with 16 bases between. The CDR3 region has the DNA TGTGCCAGTAGGGGGGGACGGTGGCAACAGCCCCAGCATTTT. Translated, it gives CASRGGRWQQPQHF.